The present T cell receptor beta chain was sequenced within a study of shared clonotypes between healthy human individuals. The V gene end was trimmed by 4 bases and the J gene end by 2 bases; junction bases not matched to a gene: 13. The CDR3 has 17 amino acids. Per germline, CDR1 SGHRS and CDR2 YFSETQ. This table comes from immunoSEQ multiplex PCR, and its TCRdb copy is limited to in-frame clones, with some not included. The sample lists 980,000 or so clones; 60% to 85% were seen once. The sample was memory CD4+ T cells sorted from blood. Subset described: CD45RA-negative fraction. This clonotype was obtained from a young man in good health. The V call is TRBV5-1, the J call TRBJ2-7, with 9 positions matching TRBD1. DNA of the CDR3: TGCGCCAGCAGCCGTGTATCCCTCCGGGACAGGGCCTACGAGCAGTACTTC. This encodes CASSRVSLRDRAYEQYF.